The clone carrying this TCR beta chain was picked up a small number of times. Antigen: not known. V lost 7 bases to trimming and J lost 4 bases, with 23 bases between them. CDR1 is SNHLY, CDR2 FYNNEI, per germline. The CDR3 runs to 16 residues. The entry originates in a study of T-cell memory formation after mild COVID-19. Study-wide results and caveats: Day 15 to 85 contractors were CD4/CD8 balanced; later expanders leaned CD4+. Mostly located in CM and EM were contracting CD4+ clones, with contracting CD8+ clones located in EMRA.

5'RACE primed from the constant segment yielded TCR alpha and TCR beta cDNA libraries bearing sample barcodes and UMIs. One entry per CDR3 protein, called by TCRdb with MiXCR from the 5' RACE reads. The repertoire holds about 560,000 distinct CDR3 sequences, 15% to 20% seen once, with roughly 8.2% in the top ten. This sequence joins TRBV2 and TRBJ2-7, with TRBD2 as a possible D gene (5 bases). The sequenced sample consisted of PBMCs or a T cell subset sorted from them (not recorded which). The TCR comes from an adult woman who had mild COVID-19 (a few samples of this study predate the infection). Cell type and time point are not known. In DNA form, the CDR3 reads TGTGCCAGCACCGAACCCTTAGGCCGCCGGGGTTACGAGCAGTACTTC. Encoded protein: CASTEPLGRRGYEQYF.